This TCR beta chain was documented in a study of molecular identifiers for immune sequencing clone quantification. Study conclusions and caveats: Sharing of a barcode by identical TCR molecules could cause highly expanded clone sizes to be underestimated. Clonotypes surpassing 20 RNA copies contained over 97% of effector molecules, versus under 1% in naive cells. One cell's worth of spiked Jurkat TCR RNA was reportedly detectable among approximately 990,000 naive cells.

TCRdb fed the PCR reads into MiXCR, producing one record per CDR3 protein. Counted here are about 640,000 distinct CDR3 sequences, about 20% occurring once; the ten biggest clones make up about 0.9%. Naive CD8 T cell sorting was performed on the CD8+CD4-CCR7+CD45RA+ phenotype. The sample holds many counts of this clonotype. The antigen remains undetermined. This receptor was taken from a human donor in good health. Some libraries in this study had Jurkat cell RNA spiked in. Sequenced: naive CD8+ T cells from blood, with Jurkat cell RNA spiked in. Subset reported: FACS-sorted CD8+CD4-CCR7+CD45RA+ naive T cells.

CDR3 sequence reads: CASSWEGAQETQYF. For the CDR3, the DNA is TGTGCCAGCAGTTGGGAGGGGGCTCAGGAGACCCAGTACTTC. The chain joins TRBV12-3 or TRBV12-4 to TRBJ2-5; D might be TRBD1 or TRBD2, each matching 7 bases. This CDR3 comprises 14 residues. V was shortened by 4 bases and J by 5 bases, with 14 bases between the two germline ends.